This is a list of T cell receptor beta chains from one sample in a study of blood T cell repertoires in COVID-19. Using immunoSEQ multiplex PCR, the repertoire was profiled, and TCRdb retains in-frame clones only, with some absent. Altogether 250,000 to 350,000 clones are present, approximately 92% being singletons, with the ten largest covering around 18%. Sequenced sample: PBMCs or T cells enriched from blood (not recorded which). These receptors all stem from a woman aged 30 to 39 who had recovered from COVID-19. Each CDR3 is given with its conserved first and last residue. Fields, in order: CDR3 protein, CDR3 DNA, J gene, V gene, D gene, clone size. D genes are given only for firm matches. Size is stated for part of the rows, as once, few or many counts, or as a class when the clone is expanded.

CDR3aa: CASGLWNTEAFF
CDR3nt: TGTGCCAGCGGCCTCTGGAACACTGAAGCTTTCTTT
j_gene: TRBJ1-1
v_gene: TRBV28
d_gene: -
abundance: -

CDR3aa: CASTPDSGGYTF
CDR3nt: TGTGCCAGCACTCCAGACTCTGGTGGCTACACCTTC
j_gene: TRBJ1-2
v_gene: TRBV2
d_gene: -
abundance: -

CDR3aa: CASRATGDGTQYF
CDR3nt: TGTGCCAGCAGGGCAACAGGGGATGGTACGCAGTATTTT
j_gene: TRBJ2-3
v_gene: TRBV11-2
d_gene: TRBD1
abundance: -

CDR3aa: CATSRGRGRGEKLFF
CDR3nt: TGTGCCACCAGCAGAGGCAGGGGACGGGGTGAAAAACTGTTTTTT
j_gene: TRBJ1-4
v_gene: TRBV15
d_gene: -
abundance: -

CDR3aa: CASSYSTGLHTIYF
CDR3nt: TGTGCCAGCAGTTACTCGACAGGGCTCCACACCATATATTTT
j_gene: TRBJ1-3
v_gene: TRBV6-5
d_gene: TRBD1
abundance: -

CDR3aa: CASSKQGREQYF
CDR3nt: TGTGCCAGCAGCAAACAGGGTCGGGAGCAGTACTTC
j_gene: TRBJ2-7
v_gene: TRBV21-1
d_gene: -
abundance: -

CDR3aa: CASGPGLADTQYF
CDR3nt: TGTGCTAGTGGGCCTGGGCTGGCAGATACGCAGTATTTT
j_gene: TRBJ2-3
v_gene: TRBV12-5
d_gene: -
abundance: once

CDR3aa: CASRLTVTSYEQYF
CDR3nt: TGTGCCAGCAGACTCACGGTCACCTCCTACGAGCAGTACTTC
j_gene: TRBJ2-7
v_gene: TRBV7-8
d_gene: -
abundance: -

CDR3aa: CASSFRREAATQYF
CDR3nt: TGTGCCAGCAGCTTTCGGAGGGAAGCTGCGACCCAGTACTTC
j_gene: TRBJ2-5
v_gene: TRBV11-2
d_gene: -
abundance: -

CDR3aa: CASSTGGGGYTF
CDR3nt: TGTGCCAGCAGCACAGGGGGCGGCGGCTACACCTTC
j_gene: TRBJ1-2
v_gene: TRBV7-3
d_gene: TRBD1
abundance: -

CDR3aa: CASSPGEGRYEQYF
CDR3nt: TGTGCCAGCAGCCCCGGGGAGGGGCGGTACGAGCAGTACTTC
j_gene: TRBJ2-7
v_gene: TRBV7-2
d_gene: TRBD2
abundance: -

CDR3aa: CASSSNPGTGGEKLFF
CDR3nt: TGTGCCAGCAGCTCAAACCCCGGGACAGGGGGAGAAAAACTGTTTTTT
j_gene: TRBJ1-4
v_gene: TRBV7-8
d_gene: TRBD1
abundance: -

CDR3aa: CASSLRYHRDRLYGYTF
CDR3nt: TGTGCCAGCAGTTTACGATATCACCGGGACAGGCTCTATGGCTACACCTTC
j_gene: TRBJ1-2
v_gene: TRBV28
d_gene: TRBD1
abundance: -

CDR3aa: CASSFRYRGAKNIQYF
CDR3nt: TGTGCCAGCAGCTTCCGTTACAGAGGGGCCAAAAACATTCAGTACTTC
j_gene: TRBJ2-4
v_gene: TRBV27
d_gene: -
abundance: -

CDR3aa: CASSPGTGITEAFF
CDR3nt: TGTGCCAGTAGCCCCGGGACAGGGATCACTGAAGCTTTCTTT
j_gene: TRBJ1-1
v_gene: TRBV19
d_gene: TRBD1
abundance: -

CDR3aa: CSVSGGMGGSQPQHF
CDR3nt: TGCAGCGTTTCAGGGGGGATGGGTGGAAGTCAGCCCCAGCATTTT
j_gene: TRBJ1-5
v_gene: TRBV29-1
d_gene: TRBD1
abundance: -

CDR3aa: CASSRLWTGNTEAFF
CDR3nt: TGTGCCAGCAGTCGGCTTTGGACAGGGAACACTGAAGCTTTCTTT
j_gene: TRBJ1-1
v_gene: TRBV28
d_gene: TRBD1
abundance: -

CDR3aa: CASSSRGVTNEKLFF
CDR3nt: TGTGCCAGCAGTTCCCGGGGGGTTACTAATGAAAAACTGTTTTTT
j_gene: TRBJ1-4
v_gene: TRBV27
d_gene: -
abundance: -

CDR3aa: CASRTEMNTEAFF
CDR3nt: TGTGCCAGTAGGACAGAAATGAACACTGAAGCTTTCTTT
j_gene: TRBJ1-1
v_gene: TRBV19
d_gene: -
abundance: -

CDR3aa: CASSFIWRRLAGVRDTQYF
CDR3nt: TGTGCCAGCAGTTTCATATGGCGTAGACTAGCGGGGGTTCGAGATACGCAGTATTTT
j_gene: TRBJ2-3
v_gene: TRBV28
d_gene: TRBD2
abundance: -

CDR3aa: CASSSPSLRDRKGYTF
CDR3nt: TGTGCCAGCAGTTCACCTAGCCTCCGGGACAGAAAAGGCTACACCTTC
j_gene: TRBJ1-2
v_gene: TRBV28
d_gene: TRBD1
abundance: -

CDR3aa: CASSLQPGGNSPLHF
CDR3nt: TGTGCCAGCAGTTTGCAGCCGGGGGGGAATTCACCCCTCCACTTT
j_gene: TRBJ1-6
v_gene: TRBV28
d_gene: -
abundance: -

CDR3aa: CASSWDNYQPQHF
CDR3nt: TGTGCCAGCAGCTGGGACAACTATCAGCCCCAGCATTTT
j_gene: TRBJ1-5
v_gene: TRBV6-2/TRBV6-3
d_gene: -
abundance: -

CDR3aa: CASSLSGGYYEQYF
CDR3nt: TGCGCCAGCAGCTTGAGCGGGGGGTATTACGAGCAGTACTTC
j_gene: TRBJ2-7
v_gene: TRBV5-1
d_gene: TRBD2
abundance: -

CDR3aa: CASRLTGTRGETQYF
CDR3nt: TGCGCCAGCAGACTAACCGGGACTAGGGGAGAGACCCAGTACTTC
j_gene: TRBJ2-5
v_gene: TRBV5-1
d_gene: TRBD2
abundance: -

CDR3aa: CASSQLAGTGELFF
CDR3nt: TGTGCCAGCAGCCAACTAGCGGGGACCGGGGAGCTGTTTTTT
j_gene: TRBJ2-2
v_gene: TRBV9
d_gene: TRBD2
abundance: -

CDR3aa: CASSRSRGEGNTIYF
CDR3nt: TGTGCCAGCTCGCGGTCCAGGGGTGAAGGAAACACCATATATTTT
j_gene: TRBJ1-3
v_gene: TRBV18
d_gene: -
abundance: -

CDR3aa: CASSLGGDSGNTIYF
CDR3nt: TGTGCCAGCAGTTTAGGGGGCGACTCTGGAAACACCATATATTTT
j_gene: TRBJ1-3
v_gene: TRBV28
d_gene: -
abundance: once

CDR3aa: CASSLGGAGTDTQYF
CDR3nt: TGCGCCAGCAGCCTCGGGGGGGCCGGTACAGATACGCAGTATTTT
j_gene: TRBJ2-3
v_gene: TRBV4-3
d_gene: TRBD2
abundance: -

CDR3aa: CASSQRGRNQPQHF
CDR3nt: TGTGCCAGCAGCCAGCGGGGGCGCAATCAGCCCCAGCATTTT
j_gene: TRBJ1-5
v_gene: TRBV7-2
d_gene: -
abundance: -

CDR3aa: CASSFVGSSYEQYF
CDR3nt: TGTGCCAGCAGCTTCGTCGGGAGTTCCTACGAGCAGTACTTC
j_gene: TRBJ2-7
v_gene: TRBV7-9
d_gene: -
abundance: -

CDR3aa: CATSDADRGRADTQYF
CDR3nt: TGTGCCACCAGTGATGCCGACAGGGGGCGCGCAGATACGCAGTATTTT
j_gene: TRBJ2-3
v_gene: TRBV24-1
d_gene: TRBD1
abundance: -

CDR3aa: CASTQQGAEGYTF
CDR3nt: TGTGCCAGCACGCAACAGGGGGCGGAGGGCTACACCTTC
j_gene: TRBJ1-2
v_gene: TRBV27
d_gene: TRBD1
abundance: -

CDR3aa: CASSQDFNRQETQYF
CDR3nt: TGCGCCAGCAGCCAAGATTTCAACAGACAAGAGACCCAGTACTTC
j_gene: TRBJ2-5
v_gene: TRBV4-1
d_gene: -
abundance: -

CDR3aa: CASSQDTKNSGRSTGELFF
CDR3nt: TGTGCCAGCAGCCAGGACACAAAAAATAGCGGGAGGAGCACCGGGGAGCTGTTTTTT
j_gene: TRBJ2-2
v_gene: TRBV4-2
d_gene: TRBD2
abundance: -

CDR3aa: CASRGWSGEQFF
CDR3nt: TGTGCCAGCAGGGGGTGGTCAGGGGAGCAGTTCTTC
j_gene: TRBJ2-1
v_gene: TRBV12-3/TRBV12-4
d_gene: -
abundance: once

CDR3aa: CASSRGGVQETQYF
CDR3nt: TGTGCCAGCAGCAGAGGGGGCGTCCAAGAGACCCAGTACTTC
j_gene: TRBJ2-5
v_gene: TRBV21-1
d_gene: -
abundance: -

CDR3aa: CASSQVREQYF
CDR3nt: TGTGCCAGCAGCCAAGTCCGCGAGCAGTACTTC
j_gene: TRBJ2-7
v_gene: TRBV14
d_gene: -
abundance: -

CDR3aa: CATRRQGGGEQYF
CDR3nt: TGTGCCACCAGACGACAGGGAGGTGGAGAGCAGTACTTC
j_gene: TRBJ2-7
v_gene: TRBV19
d_gene: -
abundance: -

CDR3aa: CASSLGPWEKLFF
CDR3nt: TGTGCCAGCAGTTTGGGGCCATGGGAAAAACTGTTTTTT
j_gene: TRBJ1-4
v_gene: TRBV27
d_gene: -
abundance: -

CDR3aa: CASSLRMTSGSSEQYF
CDR3nt: TGTGCCAGCAGCTTACGCATGACTAGCGGGAGCTCCGAGCAGTACTTC
j_gene: TRBJ2-7
v_gene: TRBV7-9
d_gene: TRBD2
abundance: -

CDR3aa: CASSRGQFQETQYF
CDR3nt: TGTGCCAGCAGTAGGGGACAGTTCCAAGAGACCCAGTACTTC
j_gene: TRBJ2-5
v_gene: TRBV2
d_gene: TRBD1
abundance: -

CDR3aa: CASGGSMNTEAFF
CDR3nt: TGTGCCAGCGGCGGCAGCATGAACACTGAAGCTTTCTTT
j_gene: TRBJ1-1
v_gene: TRBV28
d_gene: -
abundance: -

CDR3aa: CASSLWGEGETQYF
CDR3nt: TGTGCCAGCAGCCTTTGGGGAGAGGGAGAGACCCAGTACTTC
j_gene: TRBJ2-5
v_gene: TRBV7-9
d_gene: -
abundance: -

CDR3aa: CASSKGPAGGDSPLHF
CDR3nt: TGTGCCAGCAGCAAAGGGCCCGCAGGGGGCGATTCACCCCTCCACTTT
j_gene: TRBJ1-6
v_gene: TRBV21-1
d_gene: -
abundance: -

CDR3aa: CASSGQGATEQYF
CDR3nt: TGTGCCAGCAGTGGACAGGGAGCGACTGAGCAGTACTTC
j_gene: TRBJ2-7
v_gene: TRBV9
d_gene: TRBD1
abundance: -

CDR3aa: CSASRAGGPAEQFF
CDR3nt: TGCAGTGCTAGTAGAGCGGGGGGGCCGGCTGAGCAGTTCTTC
j_gene: TRBJ2-1
v_gene: TRBV20-1
d_gene: TRBD2
abundance: once

CDR3aa: CASSFRRGPAFYEQYF
CDR3nt: TGTGCCAGCAGTTTCCGCCGCGGTCCCGCCTTCTACGAGCAGTACTTC
j_gene: TRBJ2-7
v_gene: TRBV28
d_gene: -
abundance: few

CDR3aa: CSVYPRDTQYF
CDR3nt: TGCAGCGTATACCCCAGAGATACGCAGTATTTT
j_gene: TRBJ2-3
v_gene: TRBV29-1
d_gene: -
abundance: -

CDR3aa: CASSLGTADDEQFF
CDR3nt: TGCGCCAGCAGCTTAGGGACAGCGGATGATGAGCAGTTCTTC
j_gene: TRBJ2-1
v_gene: TRBV5-1
d_gene: TRBD1
abundance: once

CDR3aa: CASSPFDGLSSYEQYF
CDR3nt: TGTGCCAGCTCACCGTTCGACGGGTTAAGCTCCTACGAGCAGTACTTC
j_gene: TRBJ2-7
v_gene: TRBV18
d_gene: -
abundance: -

CDR3aa: CASSHRENHRAQYF
CDR3nt: TGCGCCAGCAGCCACCGGGAGAATCATAGAGCGCAGTATTTT
j_gene: TRBJ2-3
v_gene: TRBV4-3
d_gene: -
abundance: -

CDR3aa: CASSQADRGSQPQHF
CDR3nt: TGTGCCAGCAGCCAAGCTGACAGGGGAAGCCAGCCCCAGCATTTT
j_gene: TRBJ1-5
v_gene: TRBV16
d_gene: TRBD1
abundance: -

CDR3aa: CASSPGQVVGYTF
CDR3nt: TGTGCCAGCAGCCCGGGACAGGTGGTTGGCTACACCTTC
j_gene: TRBJ1-2
v_gene: TRBV11-2
d_gene: TRBD1
abundance: -

CDR3aa: CASSFSAAGRYGYTF
CDR3nt: TGTGCCAGCAGCTTTTCCGCCGCGGGTCGCTATGGCTACACCTTC
j_gene: TRBJ1-2
v_gene: TRBV7-2
d_gene: -
abundance: -

CDR3aa: CASSGQGSWYGYTF
CDR3nt: TGTGCCAGCAGCGGACAGGGAAGTTGGTATGGCTACACCTTC
j_gene: TRBJ1-2
v_gene: TRBV6-5
d_gene: TRBD1
abundance: -

CDR3aa: CASSPTGVDGYTF
CDR3nt: TGTGCCAGCTCACCAACCGGGGTGGATGGCTACACCTTC
j_gene: TRBJ1-2
v_gene: TRBV18
d_gene: -
abundance: -